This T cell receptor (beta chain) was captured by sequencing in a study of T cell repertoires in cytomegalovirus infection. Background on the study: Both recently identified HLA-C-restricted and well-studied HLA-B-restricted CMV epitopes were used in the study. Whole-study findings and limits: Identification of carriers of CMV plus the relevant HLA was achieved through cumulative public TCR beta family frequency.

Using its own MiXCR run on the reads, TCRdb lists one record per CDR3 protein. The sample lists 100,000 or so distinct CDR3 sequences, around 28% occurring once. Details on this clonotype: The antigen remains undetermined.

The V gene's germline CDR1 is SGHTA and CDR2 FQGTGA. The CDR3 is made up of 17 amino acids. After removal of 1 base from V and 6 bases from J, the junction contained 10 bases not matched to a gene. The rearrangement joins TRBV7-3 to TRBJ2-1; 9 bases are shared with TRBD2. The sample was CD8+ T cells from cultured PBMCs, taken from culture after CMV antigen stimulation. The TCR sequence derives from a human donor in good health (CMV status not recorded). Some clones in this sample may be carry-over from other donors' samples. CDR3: CASSLRGGGVGGNEQFF. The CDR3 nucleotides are TGTGCCAGCAGCTTAAGAGGCGGGGGGGTGGGCGGCAATGAGCAGTTCTTC.